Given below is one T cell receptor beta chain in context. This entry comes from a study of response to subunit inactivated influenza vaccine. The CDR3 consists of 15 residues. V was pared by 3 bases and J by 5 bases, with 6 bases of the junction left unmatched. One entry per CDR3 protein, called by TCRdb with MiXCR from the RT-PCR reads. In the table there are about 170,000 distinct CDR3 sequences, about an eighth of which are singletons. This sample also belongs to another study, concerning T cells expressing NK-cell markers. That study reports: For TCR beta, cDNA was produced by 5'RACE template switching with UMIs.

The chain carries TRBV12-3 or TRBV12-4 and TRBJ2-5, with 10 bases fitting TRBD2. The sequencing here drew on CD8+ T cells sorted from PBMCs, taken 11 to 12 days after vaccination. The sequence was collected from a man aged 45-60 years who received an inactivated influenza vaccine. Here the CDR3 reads CASSFASGSLETQYF. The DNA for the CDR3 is TGTGCCAGCAGTTTCGCTAGCGGGAGTTTGGAGACCCAGTACTTC.